A single sample is the source of the 17 T cell receptor beta chains below, sequenced in a study of shared clonotypes between healthy human individuals. The repertoire was sequenced with immunoSEQ multiplex PCR; TCRdb's copy has only in-frame clones and lacks some. In the table there are about 2 million clones, about 95% of which are singletons. Naive-designated CD8 cells lacked CD45RO, were positively enriched for CCR7, and omitted terminally differentiated effector memory CD45RA+ cells. Sequencing input: naive CD8+ T cells sorted from blood. Source of these receptors: a young man in good health.

The V gene is TRBV5-1, the J gene TRBJ1-4; D remains unclear. Trimming left V 7 bases short and J 8 bases short, with 15 bases between. Germline V CDR1 and CDR2: SGHRS, YFSETQ. The CDR3 is 13 amino acids. The CDR3 DNA follows: TGCGCCAGCGCAACAGTTGATGGGGAAAAACTGTTTTTT. Its protein is CASATVDGEKLFF. Based on the CDR3 plus reference TRBV5-1 and TRBJ1-4, the full variable domain is KAGVTQTPRYLIKTRGQQVTLSCSPISGHRSVSWYQQTPGQGLQFLFEYFSETQRNKGNFPGRFSGRQFSNSRSEMNVSTLELGDSALYLCASATVDGEKLFFGSGTQLSVL.

The rearrangement uses TRBV2 and TRBJ1-1; D is unclear. CDR1 and CDR2 from the germline V gene are SNHLY and FYNNEI. Trimming stripped 3 bases from V and 2 bases from J, with 13 bases between. The CDR3 covers 15 residues. The DNA of the CDR3 is TGTGCCAGCAGTGAGAAGCGGCCCTCTAACACTGAAGCTTTCTTT. Protein: CASSEKRPSNTEAFF.

This rearrangement joins TRBV7-9 to TRBJ2-1; TRBD2 matches 9 bases. With 5 bases clipped from V and 0 bases from J, the junction kept 14 bases outside the gene matches. Looked up from germline, CDR1 is SEHNR and CDR2 is FQNEAQ (reference sequence). The CDR3 has 19 amino acids. The CDR3 sequence: CASSPLLAGATSSYNEQFF. CDR3 DNA sequence: TGTGCCAGCAGCCCCTTGTTAGCGGGAGCTACGAGCTCCTACAATGAGCAGTTCTTC. Looking up the rest from reference TRBV7-9 and TRBJ2-1 gives the full variable domain: DTGVSQNPRHKITKRGQNVTFRCDPISEHNRLYWYRQTLGQGPEFLTYFQNEAQLEKSRLLSDRFSAERPKGSFSTLEIQRTEQGDSAMYLCASSPLLAGATSSYNEQFFGPGTRLTVL.

This sequence joins TRBV7-9 and TRBJ2-2; perhaps TRBD2 as D (6 bases). The ends were cut back, 2 bases at V and 1 base at J, with 11 bases in the middle. The CDR3 is 16 amino acids. Germline V gene lookup returns CDR1 SEHNR and CDR2 FQNEAQ (reference sequence). Here the CDR3 DNA reads TGTGCCAGCAGCTTACGGGGCGGGGAGAACACCGGGGAGCTGTTTTTT. As protein: CASSLRGGENTGELFF.

V is TRBV19 and J is TRBJ2-7; perhaps D is TRBD1 or TRBD2 (6 bases each). The CDR3 has 15 amino acids. Germline V gene lookup returns CDR1 LNHDA and CDR2 SQIVND (reference sequence). With 6 bases removed from V and 0 bases from J, the gap between germline ends came to 15 bases. The CDR3, as DNA: TGTGCCAGTAGCCTAGGGGGGACAAGCTCCTACGAGCAGTACTTC. It encodes CASSLGGTSSYEQYF. The whole variable domain, filled in from reference TRBV19 and TRBJ2-7, reads DGGITQSPKYLFRKEGQNVTLSCEQNLNHDAMYWYRQDPGQGLRLIYYSQIVNDFQKGDIAEGYSVSREKKESFPLTVTSAQKNPTAFYLCASSLGGTSSYEQYFGPGTRLTVT.

The CDR3 protein is CASGLRVDYEQYF. The CDR3 DNA reads as TGTGCCAGCGGCTTGCGGGTCGACTACGAGCAGTACTTC. The V call is TRBV27, the J call TRBJ2-7, with D possibly TRBD2 on 5 matching bases. CDR3 size: 13 residues. Trimming shortened V by 8 bases and J by 3 bases, and 14 bases separated the two germline ends. Germline V gene data show CDR1 as MNHEY and CDR2 as SMNVEV (reference sequence).

With regard to this clone: Other DNA sequences in the sample encode the same CDR3. The V gene is TRBV28, the J gene TRBJ2-7; TRBD1 matches at 9 bases. Unmatched junction bases numbered 3, after V lost 6 bases and J lost 3 bases. The CDR3 has 13 residues. CDR1 and CDR2 (germline): MDHEN, SYDVKM. The CDR3: CASRLDRGYEQYF. The CDR3 nucleotides read TGTGCCAGCAGACTGGACAGGGGCTACGAGCAGTACTTC.

The chain combines TRBV11-2 with TRBJ1-5; D unclear. CDR3 size: 15 residues. V lost 1 base to trimming and J lost 0 bases, with 7 bases between them. CDR1 SGHAT and CDR2 FQNNGV come from the germline V gene. The CDR3 DNA reads as TGTGCCAGCAGCTTAGTTCCAGATAGCAATCAGCCCCAGCATTTT. It is translated as CASSLVPDSNQPQHF.

The rearrangement uses TRBV7-9 and TRBJ2-2; TRBD2 is a possible D gene (5 bases). V shed 5 bases and J shed 7 bases, with 14 bases lying between them. Germline V gives CDR1 SEHNR, CDR2 FQNEAQ (reference sequence). The CDR3 is 14 amino acids. The CDR3 loop reads CASSASTGIGELFF. CDR3 DNA: TGTGCCAGCAGCGCCTCGACGGGAATCGGGGAGCTGTTTTTT. The full variable domain, its missing parts supplied by reference TRBV7-9 and TRBJ2-2, is DTGVSQNPRHKITKRGQNVTFRCDPISEHNRLYWYRQTLGQGPEFLTYFQNEAQLEKSRLLSDRFSAERPKGSFSTLEIQRTEQGDSAMYLCASSASTGIGELFFGEGSRLTVL.

This clone appeared once. The rearrangement uses TRBV27 and TRBJ1-4; 9 nucleotides line up with TRBD1. J lost 7 bases, V lost 10 bases, and 10 bases had no gene match. The CDR3 has 14 residues. Germline V gene sequence: CDR1 MNHEY, CDR2 SMNVEV (reference sequence). CDR3 sequence reads: CATSHRGPGEKLFF. The DNA for the CDR3 is TGTGCCACCTCCCACAGGGGGCCAGGTGAAAAACTGTTTTTT.

In its sample, this clone was seen once. A read error may account for a junction end that differs from germline. V is TRBV7-9 and J is TRBJ2-3, with 8 bases matching TRBD1. CDR3 length equals 12 residues. Per germline, CDR1 SEHNR and CDR2 FQNEAQ (reference sequence). This CDR3 reads CASSLDREVITF. Here the CDR3 DNA reads TGTGCCAGCAGCCTGGACAGGGAGGTGATAACGTTT.

The chain carries TRBV4-1 and TRBJ1-5, with 8 bases aligning to TRBD1. The CDR3 runs 16 residues. V lost 2 bases, J lost 4 bases, and 7 bases stayed unmatched. CDR1 and CDR2 from the germline V gene are MGHRA and YSYEKL. CDR3 sequence reads: CASSQSGTGGNQPQHF. In DNA, the CDR3 is TGCGCCAGCAGCCAATCCGGGACAGGAGGGAATCAGCCCCAGCATTTT.

J is TRBJ1-2 and V is TRBV7-9; possibly TRBD1 for D (5 bases). The CDR3 length is 16 residues. The germline CDR1 and CDR2 sequences are SEHNR and FQNEAQ (reference sequence). Trimming cost V 5 bases and J 6 bases, with 22 bases left between them. The CDR3 DNA reads TGTGCCAGCAGCCGATTAGATACAGGAATCGTGGATGGCTACACCTTC. This translates into CASSRLDTGIVDGYTF.

The chain combines TRBV5-1 with TRBJ1-3, with unresolved D. The CDR3 sequence is 15 residues long. Germline CDR1 is SGHRS and CDR2 is YFSETQ. Trimming shortened V by 4 bases and J by 0 bases, and 11 bases separated the two germline ends. CDR3 amino acids: CASSLDLRSGNTIYF. DNA of the CDR3: TGCGCCAGCAGCCTGGACCTGCGCTCTGGAAACACCATATATTTT.

The V and J genes are TRBV20-1 and TRBJ2-7; D unclear. Germline-derived CDR1 and CDR2 are DFQATT and SNEGSKA (reference sequence). CDR3 length: 11 amino acids. With 6 bases removed from V and 5 bases from J, the gap between germline ends came to 11 bases. The CDR3 nucleotides read TGCAGTGCGAATACCGGCGACGAGCAGTACTTC. Its translation is CSANTGDEQYF.

V usage is TRBV4-1 and J usage is TRBJ2-1; 9 nucleotides align to TRBD2. Germline V gene sequence: CDR1 MGHRA, CDR2 YSYEKL. The junction had 8 bases not matched to a gene; V was cut back by 7 bases and J by 4 bases. The CDR3 is made up of 15 amino acids. CDR3 DNA: TGCGCCAGCACAGTTAGCGGGGGATCTTACAATGAGCAGTTCTTC. Its protein is CASTVSGGSYNEQFF.

This clone has just one count. The V call is TRBV4-3, the J call TRBJ1-6; D might be TRBD1 (5 bases). Germline CDR1 LGHNA, CDR2 YSLEER. V was trimmed by 0 bases and J by 10 bases, leaving 13 bases between them. The CDR3 has 15 amino acids. This CDR3 reads CASSQEKGIDSPLHF. CDR3 sequence (DNA): TGCGCCAGCAGCCAAGAGAAGGGGATCGACTCACCCCTCCACTTT.